These 20 T cell receptor beta chains share one sample of origin, sequenced in a study of vaccination effects on CD4 cells after COVID-19. Data came from immunoSEQ multiplex PCR; TCRdb stores just in-frame clones and leaves some out. The table includes around 63,000 clones, around three quarters detected once. Antigens of these TCRs are unknown. With the ViraFEST assay, the study expanded antigen-specific CD4+ T cells using viral peptide pools, then sequenced them. Culturing for roughly 10 days preceded CD4+ T cell isolation. In the vaccine recipients, nucleocapsid antibodies were negative and there was no prior SARS-CoV-2 infection. The sample consisted of CD4+ T cells from PBMCs cultured with HCoV-OC43 spike peptides, taken before COVID-19 vaccination. Indicated subset: HCoV-OC43 spike overlapping peptide pool stimulation. Every receptor here comes from a human donor who received a COVID-19 vaccine.

In this sample, this clone turned up a few times. The chain uses TRBV11-2 and TRBJ1-2, with 9 positions matching TRBD1. Germline values: CDR1 SGHAT, CDR2 FQNNGV. The length of the CDR3 is 17 residues. With 5 bases clipped from V and 4 bases from J, the junction kept 14 bases outside the gene matches. CDR3 in DNA: TGTGCCAGCAGCCCGTGGCACCTAGGGGACAGGGCCTATGGCTACACCTTC. It yields the protein CASSPWHLGDRAYGYTF.

V usage is TRBV20-1 and J usage is TRBJ1-6; tentatively, D is TRBD1 (5 bases). V gave up 3 bases and J gave up 10 bases, with 13 bases separating them. Germline CDR1 DFQATT, CDR2 SNEGSKA (reference sequence). The CDR3 is 13 amino acids. The CDR3 DNA is TGCAGTGCTAGTCGGCAGGGTGGCTCACCCCTCCACTTT. This translates into CSASRQGGSPLHF.

The chain employs TRBV19 and TRBJ2-4, with D perhaps matching TRBD1 or TRBD2 (5 bases each). The germline V gene encodes CDR1 LNHDA and CDR2 SQIVND (reference sequence). CDR3 size: 15 residues. The V end was cut by 8 bases, the J end by 1 base, with 15 bases between. This chain's CDR3 is CASGRLSGAKNIQYF. The CDR3 region has the DNA TGTGCCAGTGGGCGACTATCAGGGGCCAAAAACATTCAGTACTTC.

V and J are TRBV10-3 and TRBJ2-1; D is unresolved. The CDR3 extends over 14 amino acids. V lost 4 bases, J lost 2 bases, and 9 bases lay in between. Per germline, CDR1 ENHRY and CDR2 SYGVKD. The CDR3 spells CAISVGSTYNEQFF. The CDR3 DNA reads as TGTGCCATCAGTGTCGGCAGCACCTACAATGAGCAGTTCTTC.

This chain connects TRBV5-4 to TRBJ2-5; TRBD2 agrees at 7 bases. The germline V gene has CDR1 SGHNT and CDR2 YYREEE (reference sequence). V shed 4 bases and J 2 bases; nucleotides not matched to a gene: 5. The CDR3 has 14 amino acids. In DNA, the CDR3 is TGTGCCAGCAGCCCACTAGCGCTTCAAGAGACCCAGTACTTC. Translated, it gives CASSPLALQETQYF.

The gene calls are TRBV28 and TRBJ2-1; D may correspond to TRBD1 or TRBD2 (5 bases each). The germline CDR1 and CDR2 sequences are MDHEN and SYDVKM. This CDR3 has 17 amino acids. The ends were cut back, 1 base at V and 1 base at J, with 14 bases in the middle. The CDR3 here is CASSLLFGARSYNEQFF. The CDR3 coding sequence is TGTGCCAGCAGTTTATTGTTCGGGGCGCGGTCCTACAATGAGCAGTTCTTC.

In its sample, this clone was seen a few times. CDR3 nucleotides: TGCAGGGGGGCCCTGAACACTGAAGCTTTCTTT. This encodes CRGALNTEAFF. The genes are TRBV20-1 and TRBJ1-1; TRBD1 is a possible D gene (6 bases). Germline V gene sequence: CDR1 DFQATT, CDR2 SNEGSKA (reference sequence). The CDR3 consists of 11 residues.

This clone occurred once. The chain uses TRBV6-1 and TRBJ2-2; D might be TRBD1 (5 bases). V lost 3 bases to trimming and J lost 1 base, with 9 bases between them. This CDR3 has 15 residues. CDR1 is MNHNS and CDR2 is SASEGT in the germline V gene. CDR3 coding DNA: TGTGCCAGCAGTGATAACAGGATGAACACCGGGGAGCTGTTTTTT. This gives the protein CASSDNRMNTGELFF.

The chain has TRBV9 and TRBJ2-3, with 8 nucleotides matching TRBD1. V was clipped by 0 bases and J by 2 bases; unmatched bases: 14. The CDR3 is 19 amino acids. CDR1 is SGDLS and CDR2 is YYNGEE in the germline V gene. CDR3 sequence: CASSVDGRGHSGLTDTQYF. The CDR3 nucleotides read TGTGCCAGCAGCGTAGATGGCAGGGGGCATAGCGGACTCACAGATACGCAGTATTTT.

V usage is TRBV4-3 and J usage is TRBJ1-6; TRBD1 matches at 8 bases. Trimming took 3 bases from V and 7 from J; bases not matched to a gene: 8. The CDR3 has 16 residues. CDR1 LGHNA and CDR2 YSLEER come from the germline V gene. CDR3 nucleotides: TGCGCCAGCAGCCATGCAGACAGGGGAAGAAATTCACCCCTCCACTTT. It is translated as CASSHADRGRNSPLHF.

This chain uses TRBV6-6 with TRBJ2-1; TRBD1 is a possible D gene (6 bases). In germline, CDR1 is MNHNY, CDR2 SVGAGI (reference sequence). V lost 2 bases and J lost 6, with 8 bases in between. The CDR3 is 13 residues long. CDR3 coding DNA: TGTGCCAGCAGTTACCAGGGGATCAATGAGCAGTTCTTC. As protein: CASSYQGINEQFF.

The J gene is TRBJ2-3, the V gene TRBV29-1; 7 nucleotides match TRBD1. The CDR3 is 16 amino acids. The germline V gene has CDR1 SQVTM and CDR2 ANQGSEA. V shed 2 bases, J shed 2 bases, and the junction held 10 bases outside the gene matches. The CDR3 DNA is TGCAGCGTTGAAAGGTTCCGGGACAGAAACACAGATACGCAGTATTTT. It encodes CSVERFRDRNTDTQYF.

The chain has TRBV4-2 and TRBJ2-2; the D gene is possibly TRBD1 (5 bases). This CDR3 spans 14 amino acids. The V gene lost 6 bases and the J gene lost 1 base, with 9 bases spanning the gap. Germline assignment: CDR1 LGHNA and CDR2 YNFKEQ. CDR3 bases: TGTGCCAGCAGGCTAACAGGGAACACCGGGGAGCTGTTTTTT. The encoded protein is CASRLTGNTGELFF.

This clone was observed once. This chain uses TRBV27 with TRBJ2-5; possible D gene TRBD1, 6 bases. The CDR3 extends over 15 amino acids. The V end was cut by 5 bases, the J end by 1 base, with 14 bases between. Germline V gives CDR1 MNHEY, CDR2 SMNVEV (reference sequence). CDR3 amino acids: CASSPGTTSQETQYF. The CDR3 DNA sequence: TGTGCCAGCAGTCCAGGGACAACTTCCCAAGAGACCCAGTACTTC.

This clone occurred once. This rearrangement joins TRBV10-3 to TRBJ2-5; 9 bases are shared with TRBD2. V gave up 3 bases and J gave up 0 bases; unmatched junction bases: 2. Germline values: CDR1 ENHRY, CDR2 SYGVKD. The CDR3 spans 15 residues. The CDR3 is CAISEAGGNQETQYF. The CDR3 nucleotides read TGTGCCATCAGTGAAGCGGGGGGTAACCAAGAGACCCAGTACTTC.

The gene calls are TRBV6-2 or TRBV6-3 and TRBJ2-7, with D possibly matching TRBD2 (5 bases). The germline V and J ends were trimmed by 0 bases and 2 bases, with 11 bases remaining between them. The CDR3 spans 15 residues. Germline-derived CDR1 and CDR2 are MNHEY and SVGEGT. CDR3 amino acids: CASSYSRAPTYEQYV. CDR3 sequence (DNA): TGTGCCAGCAGTTACTCGAGGGCCCCAACCTACGAGCAGTACGTC.

The rearrangement uses TRBV5-1 and TRBJ2-1; TRBD2 might be the D (6 bases). Germline V gene sequence: CDR1 SGHRS, CDR2 YFSETQ. V was trimmed by 0 bases and J by 4 bases, leaving 11 bases between them. The CDR3 has 15 amino acids. CDR3 nucleotides: TGCGCCAGCAGCTTGGTTTCAGGGACTTACAATGAGCAGTTCTTC. Translation: CASSLVSGTYNEQFF.

V gene TRBV5-1 combines with J gene TRBJ2-1, with a tentative D call TRBD2 (5 bases). The CDR3 consists of 12 residues. V was pared by 5 bases and J by 6 bases, with 9 bases between. Germline CDR1 SGHRS, CDR2 YFSETQ. The DNA of the CDR3 is TGCGCCAGCAGGTCTGAGGGCAATGAGCAGTTCTTC. Its protein product is CASRSEGNEQFF.

The V gene is TRBV5-1, the J gene TRBJ2-1; unclear D gene. The CDR3 loop spans 13 amino acids. Trimming took off 3 bases at V and 5 bases at J, with 9 bases between the two ends. The germline V gene has CDR1 SGHRS and CDR2 YFSETQ. CDR3 amino acids: CASSYDTHNEQFF. CDR3 bases: TGCGCCAGCAGCTACGACACCCACAATGAGCAGTTCTTC.

The V gene is TRBV6-5, the J gene TRBJ1-2, with D perhaps TRBD1 (6 bases). Trimming took 7 bases from V and 1 from J, leaving 13 bases between them. The V gene's germline CDR1 is MNHEY and CDR2 SVGAGI. CDR3 length: 14 residues. The CDR3 reads CASKFGGNNYGYTF. The CDR3 DNA is TGTGCCAGCAAATTTGGGGGCAATAACTATGGCTACACCTTC.